The 8 T cell receptor beta chains given below trace back to one sample, sequenced in a study of T cell responses to AZD1222 COVID-19 vaccine. TCRdb's table, derived via immunoSEQ multiplex PCR, lists solely in-frame clones and lacks some. The sample contains about 130,000 clones, 75% to 95% of which appear only once. Sequencing used peripheral blood, obtained on day 0 of AZD1222 vaccination. Source of these receptors: an adult in good health.

This chain joins TRBV4-1 and TRBJ2-1; D is ambiguous. CDR1 and CDR2 (germline): MGHRA, YSYEKL. This CDR3 spans 12 amino acids. Trimming removed 1 base from V and 8 bases from J, with 6 bases in between. As DNA, the CDR3 is TGCGCCAGCAGCCAAGCCACAGATGAGCAGTTCTTC. It encodes CASSQATDEQFF.

This chain uses TRBV2 with TRBJ2-7; no definite D call. The CDR3 runs to 12 residues. Per germline, CDR1 SNHLY and CDR2 FYNNEI. Trimming stripped 3 bases from V and 3 bases from J, with 6 bases between. Here the CDR3 DNA reads TGTGCCAGCAGTGATAATGGCTACGAGCAGTACTTC. Translating it yields CASSDNGYEQYF.

J is TRBJ2-7 and V is TRBV27, with 8 positions matching TRBD2. Looked up from germline, CDR1 is MNHEY and CDR2 is SMNVEV (reference sequence). Losses at the gene ends were 6 bases for V and 1 base for J; bases not matched to a gene: 8. The CDR3 length is 15 residues. CDR3 nucleotide sequence: TGTGCCAGCAGACCCGGGACTAGGACGTCCTACGAGCAGTACTTC. Translation: CASRPGTRTSYEQYF.

The V and J genes are TRBV5-1 and TRBJ1-3; the D gene is possibly TRBD1 (6 bases). Trimming left V 4 bases short and J 1 base short, with 18 bases between. CDR1 and CDR2 (germline): SGHRS, YFSETQ. The CDR3 extends over 17 amino acids. CDR3 sequence reads: CASSPRTAEGSGNTIYF. CDR3 sequence (DNA): TGCGCCAGCAGCCCCAGGACAGCAGAAGGATCTGGAAACACCATATATTTT.

The chain links TRBV15 to TRBJ2-1; D gene ambiguous. The germline V and J ends were trimmed by 0 bases and 0 bases, with 6 bases remaining between them. This CDR3 is 15 amino acids long. Germline V gives CDR1 LNHNV, CDR2 YYDKDF (reference sequence). In DNA form, the CDR3 reads TGTGCCACCAGCAGAGAGCGGAGCTCCTACAATGAGCAGTTCTTC. It translates to CATSRERSSYNEQFF. Full variable domain (remainder filled in from reference TRBV15 and TRBJ2-1): DAMVIQNPRYQVTQFGKPVTLSCSQTLNHNVMYWYQQKSSQAPKLLFHYYDKDFNNEADTPDNFQSRRPNTSFCFLDIRSPGLGDTAMYLCATSRERSSYNEQFFGPGTRLTVL.

This clone was detected a few times. The chain employs TRBV3-1 (or the pseudogene TRBV3-2) and TRBJ2-2; D call uncertain. The V gene lost 7 bases and the J gene lost 3 bases, with 15 bases spanning the gap. Germline V CDR1 and CDR2: LGHDT, YNNKEL (reference sequence). The CDR3 consists of 15 residues. In DNA form, the CDR3 reads TGTGCCAGCACCCATAGAGATAGGGACACCGGGGAGCTGTTTTTT. Its protein product is CASTHRDRDTGELFF.

The chain couples TRBV27 to TRBJ1-6, with D possibly matching TRBD1 (5 bases). Germline V CDR1 and CDR2: MNHEY, SMNVEV (reference sequence). Trimming stripped 3 bases from V and 1 base from J, with 13 bases between. This CDR3 spans 17 amino acids. The CDR3 nucleotides read TGTGCCAGCAGTTTCTACAGCCCAGGGTCCTATAATTCACCCCTCCACTTT. It yields the protein CASSFYSPGSYNSPLHF.

CDR3 region: CASKERATGGGLWTALHF. DNA of the CDR3: TGTGCCAGCAAGGAAAGGGCGACAGGGGGAGGACTATGGACAGCCCTCCACTTT. The V and J genes are TRBV2 and TRBJ1-6; 9 nucleotides line up with TRBD1. V gave up 7 bases and J gave up 14 bases; unmatched junction bases: 24. The germline gives CDR1 SNHLY, CDR2 FYNNEI. CDR3 size: 18 residues.